A single T cell receptor (beta chain) is shown here with its context. No antigen is known for it. These data belong to a study of T cell responses to AZD1222 COVID-19 vaccine. Generated by immunoSEQ multiplex PCR, the TCRdb table keeps only in-frame clones and is missing some. This repertoire shows roughly 130,000 clones, approximately 85% found once; its top ten account for roughly a sixth. Trimming stripped 4 bases from V and 2 bases from J, with 9 bases between. The germline V gene has CDR1 LNHDA and CDR2 SQIVND (reference sequence). The CDR3 is made up of 13 amino acids. The study, taken as a whole, reports: Targeting of unmutated variant regions was reportedly seen in nearly half of spike-specific TCRs.

This TCR was sampled from an adult in good health. J is TRBJ2-7 and V is TRBV19; TRBD1 or TRBD2 may be the D gene (5 bases each). The sample in question was peripheral blood, obtained on day 0 of MenACWY control vaccination. DNA for the CDR3: TGTGCCAGTAGTACCGGGACCACCTACGAGCAGTACTTC. Translation: CASSTGTTYEQYF.